This TCR beta chain was identified during a study of long-term antiretroviral therapy in people with HIV. Survey-level resolution applied to immunoSEQ assay v3.0. Method: immunoSEQ multiplex PCR; TCRdb's copy keeps in-frame clones and lacks some. The data hold approximately 18,000 clones, with roughly nine tenths observed a single time. The CDR3 has 16 residues. V was clipped by 0 bases and J by 0 bases, with 9 bases between them. The germline CDR1 and CDR2 sequences are MGHRA and YSYEKL. This receptor was identified in a woman between 35 and 50 years old with HIV. This material consisted of unsorted PBMCs, taken 0.6 years after starting antiretroviral therapy. This sequence joins TRBV4-1 and TRBJ1-5; D uncertain. This chain's CDR3 is CASSQEWIYSNQPQHF. As DNA, the CDR3 is TGCGCCAGCAGCCAAGAGTGGATTTATAGCAATCAGCCCCAGCATTTT.